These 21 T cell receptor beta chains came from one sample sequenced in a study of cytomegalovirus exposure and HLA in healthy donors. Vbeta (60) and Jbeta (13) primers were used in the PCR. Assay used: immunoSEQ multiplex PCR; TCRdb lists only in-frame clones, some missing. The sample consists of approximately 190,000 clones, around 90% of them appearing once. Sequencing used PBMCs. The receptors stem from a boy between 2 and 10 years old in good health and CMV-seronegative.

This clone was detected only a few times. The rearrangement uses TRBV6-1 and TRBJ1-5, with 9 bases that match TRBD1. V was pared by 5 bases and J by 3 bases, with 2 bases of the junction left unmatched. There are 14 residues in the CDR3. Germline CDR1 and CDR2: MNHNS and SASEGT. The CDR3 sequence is CASSRDRDNQPQHF. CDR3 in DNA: TGTGCCAGCAGTCGGGACAGGGACAATCAGCCCCAGCATTTT.

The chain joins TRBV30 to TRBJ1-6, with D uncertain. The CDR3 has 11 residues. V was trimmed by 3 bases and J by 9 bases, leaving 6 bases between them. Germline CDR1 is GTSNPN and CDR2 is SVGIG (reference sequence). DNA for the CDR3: TGTGCCTGGAGCTCGAGTTCACCCCTCCACTTT. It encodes CAWSSSSPLHF.

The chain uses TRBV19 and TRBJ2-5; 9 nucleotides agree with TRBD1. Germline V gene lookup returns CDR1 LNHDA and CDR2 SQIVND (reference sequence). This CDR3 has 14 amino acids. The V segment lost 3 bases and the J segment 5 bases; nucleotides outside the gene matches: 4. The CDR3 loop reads CASSMGQGLETQYF. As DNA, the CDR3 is TGTGCCAGTAGTATGGGACAGGGTCTGGAGACCCAGTACTTC.

This CDR3 is CASSLVYDRAGPNQPQHF. CDR3 nucleotides: TGTGCCAGCAGCTTGGTTTATGACCGTGCAGGCCCCAATCAGCCCCAGCATTTT. This rearrangement joins TRBV5-5 to TRBJ1-5; D is undetermined. Trimming pared 0 bases from V and 3 bases from J, leaving 19 bases between. Per germline, CDR1 SGHKS and CDR2 YYEKEE (reference sequence). The CDR3 has 18 residues.

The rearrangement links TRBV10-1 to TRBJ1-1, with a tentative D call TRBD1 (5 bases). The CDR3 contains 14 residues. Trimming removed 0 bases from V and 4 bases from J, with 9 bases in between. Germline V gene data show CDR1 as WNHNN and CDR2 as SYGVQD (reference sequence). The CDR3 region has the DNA TGCGCCAGCAGTGAGTCGAAGGGGCCCACTGAAGCTTTCTTT. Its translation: CASSESKGPTEAFF.

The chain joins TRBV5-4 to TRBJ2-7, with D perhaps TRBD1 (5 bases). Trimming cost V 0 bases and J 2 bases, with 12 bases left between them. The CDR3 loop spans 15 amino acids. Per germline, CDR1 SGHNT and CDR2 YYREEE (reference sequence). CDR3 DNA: TGTGCCAGCAGCTTGGGGCAGGGTCAGACCTACGAGCAGTACTTC. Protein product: CASSLGQGQTYEQYF.

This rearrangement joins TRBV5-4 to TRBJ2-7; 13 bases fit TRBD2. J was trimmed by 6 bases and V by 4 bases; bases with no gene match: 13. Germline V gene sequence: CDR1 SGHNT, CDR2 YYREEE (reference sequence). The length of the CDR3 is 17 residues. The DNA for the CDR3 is TGTGCCAGCAGCCCCGGGACTAGCGGGGTCCGGGGATCCGAGCAGTACTTC. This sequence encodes CASSPGTSGVRGSEQYF.

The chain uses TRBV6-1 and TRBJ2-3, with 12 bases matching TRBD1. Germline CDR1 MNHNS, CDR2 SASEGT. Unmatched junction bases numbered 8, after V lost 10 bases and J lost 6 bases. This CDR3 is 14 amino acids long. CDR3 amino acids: CATSRDRGLDTQYF. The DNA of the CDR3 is TGTGCCACTAGCCGGGACAGGGGGCTGGATACGCAGTATTTT.

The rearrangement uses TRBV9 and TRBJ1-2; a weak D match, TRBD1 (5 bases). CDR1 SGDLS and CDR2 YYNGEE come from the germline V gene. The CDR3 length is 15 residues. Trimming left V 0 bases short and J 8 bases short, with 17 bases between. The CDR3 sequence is CASSVGTGDLGGYTF. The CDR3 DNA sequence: TGTGCCAGCAGCGTAGGAACAGGAGATCTTGGCGGCTACACCTTC.

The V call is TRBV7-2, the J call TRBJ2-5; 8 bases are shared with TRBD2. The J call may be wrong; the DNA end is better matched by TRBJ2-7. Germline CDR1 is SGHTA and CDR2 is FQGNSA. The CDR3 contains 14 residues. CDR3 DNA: TGTGCCAGCAGCTTACAGGGGACTAGCTACGAGCAGTACTTC. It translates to CASSLQGTSYEQYF.

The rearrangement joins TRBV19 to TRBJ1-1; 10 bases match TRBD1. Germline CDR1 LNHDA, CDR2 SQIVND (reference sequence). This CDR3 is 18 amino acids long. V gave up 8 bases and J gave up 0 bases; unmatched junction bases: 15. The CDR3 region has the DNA TGTGCCAGTCGGCCCCCCACCCGGGACAGGGGTTTGAACACTGAAGCTTTCTTT. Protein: CASRPPTRDRGLNTEAFF.

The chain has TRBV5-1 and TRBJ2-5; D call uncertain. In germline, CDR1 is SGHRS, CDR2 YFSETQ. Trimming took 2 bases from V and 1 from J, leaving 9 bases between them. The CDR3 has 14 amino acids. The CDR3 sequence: CASSFVTGQETQYF. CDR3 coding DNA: TGCGCCAGCAGCTTTGTGACTGGCCAAGAGACCCAGTACTTC.

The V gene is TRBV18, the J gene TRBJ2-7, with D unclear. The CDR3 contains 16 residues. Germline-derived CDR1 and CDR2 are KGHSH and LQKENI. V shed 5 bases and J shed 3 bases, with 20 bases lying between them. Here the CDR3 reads CASSTVRGRTFYEQYF. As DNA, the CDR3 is TGTGCCAGCTCAACGGTGCGAGGCCGAACCTTCTACGAGCAGTACTTC. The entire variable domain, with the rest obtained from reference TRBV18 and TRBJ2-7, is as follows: NAGVMQNPRHLVRRRGQEARLRCSPMKGHSHVYWYRQLPEEGLKFMVYLQKENIIDESGMPKERFSAEFPKEGPSILRIQQVVRGDSAAYFCASSTVRGRTFYEQYFGPGTRLTVT.

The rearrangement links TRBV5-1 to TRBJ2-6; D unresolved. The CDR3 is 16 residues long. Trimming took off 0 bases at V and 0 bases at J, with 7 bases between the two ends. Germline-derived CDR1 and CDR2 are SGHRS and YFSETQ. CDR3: CASSLVGISGANVLTF. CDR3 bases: TGCGCCAGCAGCTTGGTCGGTATCTCTGGGGCCAACGTCCTGACTTTC.

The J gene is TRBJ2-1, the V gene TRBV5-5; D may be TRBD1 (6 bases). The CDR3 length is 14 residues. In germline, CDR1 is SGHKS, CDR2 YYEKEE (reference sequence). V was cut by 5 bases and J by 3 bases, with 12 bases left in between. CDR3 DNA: TGTGCCAGCAGTCGACAGGAATACTACAATGAGCAGTTCTTC. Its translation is CASSRQEYYNEQFF.

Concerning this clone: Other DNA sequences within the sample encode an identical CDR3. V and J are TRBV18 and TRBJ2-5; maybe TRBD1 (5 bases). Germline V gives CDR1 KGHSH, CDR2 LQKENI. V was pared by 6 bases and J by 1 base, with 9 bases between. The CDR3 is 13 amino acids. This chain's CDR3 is CASSPGLQETQYF. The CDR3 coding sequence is TGTGCCAGCTCCCCAGGGCTCCAAGAGACCCAGTACTTC.

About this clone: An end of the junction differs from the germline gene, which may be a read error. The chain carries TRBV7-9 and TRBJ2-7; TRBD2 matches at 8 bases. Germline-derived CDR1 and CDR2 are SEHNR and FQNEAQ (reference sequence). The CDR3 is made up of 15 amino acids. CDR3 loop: CSSSSGGAEGTEQYF. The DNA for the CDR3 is TGTTCCAGCAGTTCCGGGGGGGCAGAGGGGACCGAGCAGTACTTC.

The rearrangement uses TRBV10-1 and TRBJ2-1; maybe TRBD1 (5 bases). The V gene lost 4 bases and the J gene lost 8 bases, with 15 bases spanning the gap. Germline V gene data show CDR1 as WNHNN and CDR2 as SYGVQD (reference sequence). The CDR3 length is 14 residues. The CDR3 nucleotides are TGCGCCAGCAGTGGAAGCCCCAAGGGGTATGAGCAGTTCTTC. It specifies CASSGSPKGYEQFF.

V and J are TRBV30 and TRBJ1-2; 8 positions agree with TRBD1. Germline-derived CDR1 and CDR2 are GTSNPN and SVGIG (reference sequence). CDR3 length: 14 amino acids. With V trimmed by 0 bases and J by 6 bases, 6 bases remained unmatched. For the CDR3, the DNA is TGTGCCTGGAGTGTACAGACAGGGGTTAATGGCTACACCTTC. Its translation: CAWSVQTGVNGYTF.

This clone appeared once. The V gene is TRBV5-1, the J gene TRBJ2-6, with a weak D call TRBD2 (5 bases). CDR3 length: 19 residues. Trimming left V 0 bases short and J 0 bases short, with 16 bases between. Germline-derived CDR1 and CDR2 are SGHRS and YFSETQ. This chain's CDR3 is CASSLAAGKAPSGANVLTF. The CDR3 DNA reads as TGCGCCAGCAGCTTGGCCGCGGGCAAGGCCCCCTCTGGGGCCAACGTCCTGACTTTC.

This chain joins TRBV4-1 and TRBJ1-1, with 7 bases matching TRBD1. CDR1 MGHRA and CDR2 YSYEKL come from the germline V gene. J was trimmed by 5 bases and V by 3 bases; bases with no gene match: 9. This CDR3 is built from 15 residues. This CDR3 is CASSHGGQPATEAFF. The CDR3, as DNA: TGCGCCAGCAGCCACGGGGGACAGCCCGCAACTGAAGCTTTCTTT.